Below are 32 T cell receptor beta chains sequenced from a single sample in a study of blood T cell repertoires in COVID-19 (dated by TCRdb to about 2020). Receptor amplification or capture employed the immunoSEQ multiplex PCR assay. The table comes from immuneACCESS by way of TCRdb, which keeps in-frame sequences with V and J called. Part of the clones is missing from these tables; in studies checked, under half for an unresolved V gene and the rest for unknown reasons. For this sample the table gives fewer than 200,000 clones, of which about 85% were detected only once. The ten largest clones represent more than 1% of the sample. Source material: peripheral blood. These receptors all come from a man aged 40-49 years with acute or convalescent COVID-19.

The chain recombines TRBV4-3 with TRBJ2-5, with D hard to call. This CDR3 spans 15 amino acids. Germline loops: CDR1 LGHNA, CDR2 YSLEER. The V end lost 1 base, the J end lost 4 bases, and 13 bases lay between the germline ends. The CDR3 sequence: CASSQGAGTLETQYF. CDR3 DNA sequence: TGCGCCAGCAGCCAAGGGGCCGGTACCCTAGAGACCCAGTACTTC.

This chain uses TRBV6-4 with TRBJ2-6; D is unresolved. V was shortened by 2 bases and J by 0 bases, with 14 bases between the two germline ends. CDR3 length: 18 residues. The germline V gene has CDR1 MRHNA and CDR2 SNTAGT. The CDR3 region is CASSDSIDWSSGANVLTF. The CDR3 bases are TGTGCCAGCAGTGACAGTATCGACTGGAGCTCTGGGGCCAACGTCCTGACTTTC.

The J gene is TRBJ2-2, the V gene TRBV27; TRBD1 is a possible D gene (6 bases). From germline, CDR1 is MNHEY and CDR2 SMNVEV (reference sequence). V gave up 2 bases and J gave up 4 bases, with 14 bases separating them. This CDR3 is built from 16 residues. The CDR3 DNA is TGTGCCAGCAGTTTAGAACGGACAGCCTCCACCGGGGAGCTGTTTTTT. Its protein is CASSLERTASTGELFF.

V usage is TRBV27 and J usage is TRBJ1-5; 7 bases map to TRBD1. V dropped 5 bases and J dropped 3; count of bases not matched to a gene: 13. Germline V gene sequence: CDR1 MNHEY, CDR2 SMNVEV (reference sequence). CDR3 length equals 17 residues. The CDR3, as DNA: TGTGCCAGCAGTCCCCTCGGCCCACAGGGGCACAATCAGCCCCAGCATTTT. As protein: CASSPLGPQGHNQPQHF.

The count of this clone is one. This sequence joins TRBV19 and TRBJ1-6; D is unresolved. There are 14 residues in the CDR3. Trimming removed 7 bases from V and 7 bases from J, with 14 bases in between. Germline-derived CDR1 and CDR2 are LNHDA and SQIVND (reference sequence). In nucleotides, the CDR3 is TGTGCCAGTAAAAGCGAGGGTGAGAATTCACCCCTCCACTTT. Residues: CASKSEGENSPLHF.

The V and J genes are TRBV9 and TRBJ1-1; perhaps TRBD1 as D (6 bases). Germline V gene sequence: CDR1 SGDLS, CDR2 YYNGEE. The CDR3 is 15 residues long. With 0 bases removed from V and 1 base from J, the gap between germline ends came to 10 bases. CDR3 in DNA: TGTGCCAGCAGCGTAGAGGGGACACCGAACACTGAAGCTTTCTTT. Residues: CASSVEGTPNTEAFF.

The V call is TRBV11-2, the J call TRBJ1-5; possible D gene TRBD1, 6 bases. Trimming shortened V by 0 bases and J by 4 bases, and 10 bases separated the two germline ends. Germline-derived CDR1 and CDR2 are SGHAT and FQNNGV. The CDR3 consists of 15 residues. CDR3: CASSLDGGQNQPQHF. CDR3 DNA: TGTGCCAGCAGCTTAGATGGAGGACAGAATCAGCCCCAGCATTTT.

The chain links TRBV9 to TRBJ1-2, with a possible D match to TRBD1 (6 bases). The CDR3 loop spans 14 amino acids. V was pared by 6 bases and J by 1 base, with 13 bases between. In germline, CDR1 is SGDLS, CDR2 YYNGEE. The CDR3 protein is CASKSQGLNYGYTF. DNA of the CDR3: TGTGCCAGCAAATCACAGGGTCTTAACTATGGCTACACCTTC. Full variable domain (rest looked up from reference TRBV9 and TRBJ1-2): DSGVTQTPKHLITATGQRVTLRCSPRSGDLSVYWYQQSLDQGLQFLIQYYNGEERAKGNILERFSAQQFPDLHSELNLSSLELGDSALYFCASKSQGLNYGYTFGSGTRLTVV.

The CDR3: CASSVIAGTGDGYTF. DNA of the CDR3: TGCGCCAGCAGCGTCATCGCCGGGACAGGGGATGGCTACACCTTC. The chain combines TRBV5-1 with TRBJ1-2; TRBD1 agrees at 10 bases. V lost 4 bases and J lost 6; bases outside the gene matches: 9. CDR3 length: 15 residues. Germline loops: CDR1 SGHRS, CDR2 YFSETQ.

This clone appeared a few times. The rearrangement links TRBV5-1 to TRBJ2-3, with TRBD2 identical over 12 bases. After removal of 4 bases from V and 0 bases from J, the junction contained 6 bases not matched to a gene. Germline V gene sequence: CDR1 SGHRS, CDR2 YFSETQ. The CDR3 is made up of 17 amino acids. The CDR3 sequence: CASSAVLAGGSTDTQYF. CDR3 DNA: TGCGCCAGCAGCGCAGTCCTAGCGGGGGGGAGCACAGATACGCAGTATTTT.

CDR3 amino acids: CASSPDRQDRGRNTIYF. DNA for the CDR3: TGTGCCAGCAGCCCGGACCGACAGGACAGGGGACGAAACACCATATATTTT. The chain couples TRBV7-6 to TRBJ1-3; 9 bases match TRBD1. Germline CDR1 is SGHVS and CDR2 is FNYEAQ. V dropped 5 bases and J dropped 5; count of bases not matched to a gene: 13. The length of the CDR3 is 17 residues.

This chain connects TRBV28 to TRBJ2-5; TRBD1 aligns across 8 bases. V was pared by 4 bases and J by 5 bases, with 3 bases of the junction left unmatched. The germline CDR1 and CDR2 sequences are MDHEN and SYDVKM. The CDR3 is 13 amino acids. The CDR3 is CASSSGGWETQYF. The CDR3 DNA reads as TGTGCCAGCAGTTCAGGGGGCTGGGAGACCCAGTACTTC.

The rearrangement uses TRBV24-1 and TRBJ2-1, with a weak D call TRBD2 (5 bases). There are 12 residues in the CDR3. Trimming took off 6 bases at V and 7 bases at J, with 9 bases between the two ends. The V gene's germline CDR1 is KGHDR and CDR2 SFDVKD. The CDR3 reads CATSLASNEQFF. For the CDR3, the DNA is TGTGCCACCAGTTTAGCGTCGAATGAGCAGTTCTTC.

The chain carries TRBV21-1 and TRBJ2-1; the table's D call TRBD2 went unverified against the DNA. TRBV21-1 is a pseudogene locus. This CDR3 is built from 13 residues. The CDR3 DNA reads TGTGCCAGCAGCAAAGTGAACGGGAATGAGCAGTTCTTC. Encoded protein: CASSKVNGNEQFF.

This chain joins TRBV5-1 and TRBJ2-5; 11 bases fit TRBD2. V dropped 5 bases and J dropped 5; count of bases not matched to a gene: 8. Germline values: CDR1 SGHRS, CDR2 YFSETQ. The CDR3 loop spans 15 amino acids. CDR3 residues: CASRQGTSGGETQYF. DNA for the CDR3: TGCGCCAGCAGACAAGGGACTAGCGGAGGCGAGACCCAGTACTTC.

The chain has TRBV12-3 or TRBV12-4 and TRBJ2-3; unclear D gene. The CDR3 totals 12 residues. Trimming removed 5 bases from V and 9 bases from J, with 12 bases in between. CDR3 amino acids: CASSPPAETQYF. The CDR3 DNA sequence: TGTGCCAGCAGTCCCCCGGCGGAGACGCAGTATTTT.

The gene calls are TRBV2 and TRBJ1-6, with D maybe TRBD1 (6 bases). The germline V and J ends were trimmed by 2 bases and 9 bases, with 14 bases remaining between them. The CDR3 is made up of 15 amino acids. Per germline, CDR1 SNHLY and CDR2 FYNNEI. The CDR3 sequence: CASSESGQPSSPLHF. The CDR3 nucleotides are TGTGCCAGCAGTGAAAGTGGACAGCCGAGTTCACCCCTCCACTTT.

The V and J genes are TRBV5-4 and TRBJ2-1; the D gene is possibly TRBD2 (6 bases). V was clipped by 4 bases and J by 7 bases, with 12 bases between them. This CDR3 is 13 amino acids long. Germline CDR1 is SGHNT and CDR2 is YYREEE (reference sequence). CDR3 sequence (DNA): TGTGCCAGCAGCGCCGGGACTCGTAATGAGCAGTTCTTC. It yields the protein CASSAGTRNEQFF.

This chain joins TRBV11-2 and TRBJ1-2; D possibly corresponds to TRBD1 (5 bases). This CDR3 comprises 14 residues. Looked up from germline, CDR1 is SGHAT and CDR2 is FQNNGV. The V end lost 1 base, the J end lost 4 bases, and 10 bases lay between the germline ends. The CDR3 protein is CASSLGSGPYGYTF. The CDR3 coding sequence is TGTGCCAGCAGCTTAGGTTCAGGGCCCTATGGCTACACCTTC. Full variable domain (remainder filled in from reference TRBV11-2 and TRBJ1-2): EAGVAQSPRYKIIEKRQSVAFWCNPISGHATLYWYQQILGQGPKLLIQFQNNGVVDDSQLPKDRFSAERLKGVDSTLKIQPAKLEDSAVYLCASSLGSGPYGYTFGSGTRLTVV.

The V gene is TRBV7-3, the J gene TRBJ2-1; D might be TRBD2 (6 bases). Trimming removed 1 base from V and 0 bases from J, with 10 bases in between. This CDR3 is built from 16 residues. Germline CDR1 is SGHTA and CDR2 is FQGTGA. The CDR3 loop is CASSLNSGSSYNEQFF. The CDR3 DNA reads TGTGCCAGCAGCTTAAATAGCGGCAGCTCCTACAATGAGCAGTTCTTC.

This chain links TRBV2 with TRBJ1-1; D is uncertain. The CDR3 has 15 amino acids. Germline values: CDR1 SNHLY, CDR2 FYNNEI. V was pared by 5 bases and J by 7 bases, with 20 bases between. As DNA, the CDR3 is TGTGCCAGCAGTACCGATAGAGGGAAGGGAGTTGAAGCTTTCTTT. Amino acid sequence: CASSTDRGKGVEAFF.

The chain recombines TRBV18 with TRBJ1-1, with D maybe TRBD1 (6 bases). The CDR3 covers 15 residues. Germline assignment: CDR1 KGHSH and CDR2 LQKENI. The V gene lost 3 bases and the J gene lost 5 bases, with 16 bases spanning the gap. The DNA of the CDR3 is TGTGCCAGCTCACCTTCCCAGGGGAGGGAAACTGAAGCTTTCTTT. This gives the protein CASSPSQGRETEAFF.

The genes are TRBV5-6 and TRBJ2-1; 11 bases are a match to TRBD1. Germline V lookup: CDR1 SGHDT, CDR2 YYEEEE. V shed 4 bases, J shed 1 base, and the junction held 4 bases outside the gene matches. The CDR3 has 16 amino acids. The CDR3 DNA sequence: TGTGCCAGCAGCCCCGGGACAGGGGGTTCCTACAATGAGCAGTTCTTC. It encodes CASSPGTGGSYNEQFF.

In its sample, this clone was seen once. The V gene is TRBV5-1, the J gene TRBJ2-1, with TRBD2 identical over 15 bases. V gave up 4 bases and J gave up 9 bases; unmatched junction bases: 11. Germline assignment: CDR1 SGHRS and CDR2 YFSETQ. CDR3 size: 17 residues. For the CDR3, the DNA is TGCGCCAGCAGCGGCGGACTAGCGGGGGGGCTTTCGAGTGAGCAGTTCTTC. Amino acids: CASSGGLAGGLSSEQFF.

This chain uses TRBV5-8 with TRBJ1-2, with D possibly TRBD1 on 6 matching bases. The CDR3 is made up of 14 amino acids. The V gene lost 5 bases and the J gene lost 1 base, with 12 bases spanning the gap. Germline CDR1 and CDR2: SGHTS and YDEGEE. The CDR3, as DNA: TGTGCCAGCAGAGGGGGTCCCCTTAACTATGGCTACACCTTC. This gives the protein CASRGGPLNYGYTF.

The chain carries TRBV10-3 and TRBJ2-1; the D is unclear. This CDR3 is 15 amino acids long. V gave up 0 bases and J gave up 4 bases, with 10 bases separating them. CDR1 and CDR2 from the germline V gene are ENHRY and SYGVKD. Here the CDR3 reads CAISESDILYNEQFF. Here the CDR3 DNA reads TGTGCCATCAGTGAGTCAGACATCTTATACAATGAGCAGTTCTTC.

This rearrangement joins TRBV5-1 to TRBJ1-2; TRBD1 matches at 9 bases. Germline V lookup: CDR1 SGHRS, CDR2 YFSETQ. With 3 bases clipped from V and 6 bases from J, the junction kept 9 bases outside the gene matches. The length of the CDR3 is 15 residues. Here the CDR3 reads CASSSPGQGGDGYTF. The CDR3, as DNA: TGCGCCAGCAGCTCACCGGGACAGGGTGGAGATGGCTACACCTTC.

The V gene is TRBV16, the J gene TRBJ2-6; D gene unclear. V gave up 0 bases and J gave up 0 bases, with 9 bases separating them. From germline, CDR1 is KGHSY and CDR2 FQNENV. The CDR3 covers 17 residues. CDR3 protein: CASSQSVSDSGANVLTF. The CDR3 DNA reads TGTGCCAGCAGCCAATCAGTATCAGACTCTGGGGCCAACGTCCTGACTTTC.

V usage is TRBV15 and J usage is TRBJ1-2, with TRBD1 identical over 7 bases. Germline assignment: CDR1 LNHNV and CDR2 YYDKDF (reference sequence). The CDR3 consists of 15 residues. The V segment lost 0 bases and the J segment 8 bases; nucleotides outside the gene matches: 9. CDR3 in DNA: TGTGCCACCAGCAGAGATCGACAGGGTGGGGAAGGCTACACCTTC. It is translated as CATSRDRQGGEGYTF.

The V call is TRBV12-3 or TRBV12-4, the J call TRBJ2-5; TRBD1 is a possible D gene (5 bases). The CDR3 has 13 amino acids. V lost 6 bases to trimming and J lost 4 bases, with 12 bases between them. The CDR3 is CASSYRFSETQYF. CDR3 coding DNA: TGTGCCAGCAGCTACAGGTTCTCAGAGACCCAGTACTTC.

The chain carries TRBV19 and TRBJ1-2; the D is unclear. CDR1 LNHDA and CDR2 SQIVND come from the germline V gene (reference sequence). The CDR3 covers 14 residues. Trimming shortened V by 6 bases and J by 4 bases, and 15 bases separated the two germline ends. CDR3 coding DNA: TGTGCCAGTAGGGCCGGACTTTCGGGCTATGGCTACACCTTC. This gives the protein CASRAGLSGYGYTF. Variable domain in full (rest from reference TRBV19 and TRBJ1-2): DGGITQSPKYLFRKEGQNVTLSCEQNLNHDAMYWYRQDPGQGLRLIYYSQIVNDFQKGDIAEGYSVSREKKESFPLTVTSAQKNPTAFYLCASRAGLSGYGYTFGSGTRLTVV.

The rearrangement uses TRBV18 and TRBJ1-1, with 7 positions matching TRBD1. This CDR3 comprises 15 residues. V lost 3 bases to trimming and J lost 0 bases; unmatched junction nucleotides: 4. In germline, CDR1 is KGHSH, CDR2 LQKENI. The CDR3 protein is CASSPDRRLNTEAFF. The CDR3 DNA follows: TGTGCCAGCTCACCGGACAGGCGATTGAACACTGAAGCTTTCTTT. Variable domain in full (rest from reference TRBV18 and TRBJ1-1): NAGVMQNPRHLVRRRGQEARLRCSPMKGHSHVYWYRQLPEEGLKFMVYLQKENIIDESGMPKERFSAEFPKEGPSILRIQQVVRGDSAAYFCASSPDRRLNTEAFFGQGTRLTVV.